The rows below give T cell receptor beta chains drawn from one sample of a study of T cell repertoires in cytomegalovirus infection. MiXCR, applied by TCRdb to the reads, yields one record per CDR3 protein. The sample has 100,000 or so distinct CDR3 sequences, about 25% seen once; the top ten hold about two fifths. The sequencing input was CD8+ T cells from PBMCs. These receptors were obtained from a human donor in good health (CMV status not recorded). Some clones in this sample may be carry-over from other donors' samples. Both conserved end residues are part of each CDR3. A D gene is named only where the DNA matches it firmly. For some rows the clone size is stated as once, few or many, or as a class when expanded; others skip it.

TRBJ2-7 - - TRBV20-1 CSARDRDKSSYEQYF TGCAGTGCTAGGGACCGGGACAAGTCCTCCTACGAGCAGTACTTC
TRBJ2-3 TRBD2 - TRBV12-3/TRBV12-4 CASSTAGASSTDTQYF TGTGCCAGCAGTACAGCGGGGGCTTCTAGCACAGATACGCAGTATTTT
TRBJ2-7 TRBD2 many TRBV5-6 CASSLSSGRALEQYF TGTGCCAGCAGCTTGTCTAGCGGGAGGGCCTTAGAGCAGTACTTC
TRBJ1-5 - few TRBV6-5 CASSYTQGSNQPQHF TGTGCCAGCAGTTACACGCAGGGTAGCAATCAGCCCCAGCATTTT
TRBJ2-5 - many TRBV29-1 CSVAGGGTRMRMETQYF TGCAGCGTTGCAGGCGGGGGCACCCGAATGCGCATGGAGACCCAGTACTTC
TRBJ2-3 - - TRBV7-8 CASSLVWNGADTQYF TGTGCCAGCAGCTTAGTCTGGAACGGGGCAGATACGCAGTATTTT
TRBJ2-1 - - TRBV7-6 CTRSSRQGGYNEQFF TGTACCAGGAGCTCACGGCAGGGGGGCTACAATGAGCAGTTCTTC
TRBJ2-3 - - TRBV29-1 CSGGPTDTQYF TGCAGCGGGGGGCCTACGGATACGCAGTATTTT
TRBJ2-1 TRBD2 few TRBV7-9 CASRAGGLYNEQFF TGTGCCAGCCGGGCGGGGGGGCTCTACAATGAGCAGTTCTTC
TRBJ2-3 TRBD2 many TRBV5-4 CASSLNAGGVTDTQYF TGTGCCAGCAGCTTGAATGCGGGAGGGGTCACAGATACGCAGTATTTT